This T cell receptor (beta chain) was profiled in a study of cytomegalovirus exposure and HLA in healthy donors. Study overall: The same platform was used for the roughly 130 validation repertoires as for the approximately 630 first-cohort repertoires, as reported in a later analysis. Study conclusions and caveats: Listed as cytomegalovirus-associated were over 150 TCR beta chains. Across donors, most TCRs were seen rarely, yet some public ones were widespread. Reported performance of the classifier showed diagnosis of cytomegalovirus status with high specificity and sensitivity.

To note about this clone: Its target is not known.

Germline values: CDR1 SGDLS, CDR2 YYNGEE. The CDR3 sequence is 15 residues long. V was cut by 4 bases and J by 1 base, with 11 bases left in between. Assay used: immunoSEQ multiplex PCR; TCRdb lists only in-frame clones, some missing. The sample has 250,000 to 350,000 clones, 86% seen once. The sequenced sample consisted of PBMCs. The TCR was taken from a woman aged 18-29 years in good health and CMV-seronegative. The chain combines TRBV9 with TRBJ2-2, with D uncertain. For the CDR3, the DNA is TGTGCCAGCAGCCCCCCAGGCCTGAACACCGGGGAGCTGTTTTTT. Amino acids: CASSPPGLNTGELFF.